This T cell receptor (beta chain) was retrieved from a study of T cell responses to AZD1222 COVID-19 vaccine (dated by TCRdb to the early 2020s). About the full investigation: TCR sequencing covered more than 230 trial participants: 200 to 220 given two doses of AZD1222 and 26 given two doses of MenACWY control vaccine. Trial participants were enrolled by age into subgroups of 18-55, 56-69 and 70-plus years, and around 150, 29 and 61 TCR-sequenced participants, respectively, were included in these subgroups.

The paper as a whole reports these results and caveats: Nearly half of unique spike-specific TCRs reportedly recognized epitopes outside regions mutated in the B.1.351 and B.1.1.7 variants. In the small 56-69-year group, the increase in depth fell short of significance, most likely because of low power. Vaccine-associated CD4 TCRs spanned the whole spike protein, with dominant responses in regions 160-218 and 743-854. After two AZD1222 doses, both the breadth and the depth of spike-specific TCRs were significantly higher than at day 0 and than in MenACWY recipients. Because no day 14 peak-response samples were available, the repertoires could be characterized only after the peak T cell response. Most participants were white British and females outnumbered males, and the authors suggested that clonal diversity may have been underestimated. Only five or six AZD1222 recipients were SARS-CoV-2 seropositive at baseline, limiting conclusions about previously exposed vaccinees.

This specimen's time point label, interpreted: about 28 days (+/-7) after the second vaccine dose. AZD1222 recipients with second doses at about 4 weeks or about 12 weeks were pooled, because spike-specific TCR depth and breadth did not differ between schedules. Vaccinee samples were obtained from the UK trials COV001 and COV002, which included a single-blind randomized controlled phase 2/3 trial of AZD1222 (ChAdOx1 nCoV-19) in healthy adults. Trial participant PBMC samples were collected at day 0 and day 28 after the second dose for TCRbeta chain sequencing. The CDR3, cysteine through phenylalanine, is 13 amino acids long. Solely the CDR3 DNA is kept, with 39 bases framed from the first base. Relative to germline, V is missing 3 bases and J is missing 3 bases, with 1 base of the junction outside any gene match. The germline V gene specifies SGDLS as CDR1 and YYNGEE as CDR2. The CDR3 regions of human TCRbeta chains were analyzed by immunosequencing. As for the original processing: TCRs in the repertoires were compared against a reference library of SARS-CoV-2-specific TCRs that had been generated with the MIRA antigen-specificity platform. Breadth meant the fraction of unique TCRs that were SARS-CoV-2-associated, whereas depth meant the fraction of total T cells that were SARS-CoV-2-associated. Each spike-specific TCR was assigned to its reactive spike region and to a CD4 or CD8 class using the MIRA data. Log10-transformed breadth and depth values were compared by one-way ANOVA with Sidak's multiple comparisons tests. TCRdb provides this immuneACCESS table in a form limited to in-frame rearrangements. Some clones are lacking; in checked studies, under half of them reflect an unresolved V gene, and why the rest are absent is not known. The V and J calls and clone size are taken from that table; D and trimming were inferred from the DNA. Across this sample there are around 200,000 clones, with roughly 94% seen only once. The ten largest clones capture about 1.5% of the sample.

This clone was counted a single time. What antigen it recognizes has not been identified. Base quality data are lacking; no much larger clone is found one base away. The sequence derives from an adult who received the AZD1222 COVID-19 vaccine. The rearrangement combines TRBV9 with TRBJ1-2; 8 bases in between match TRBD1. This specimen was peripheral blood, taken 28 days after the second AZD1222 dose. DNA sequence: TGTGCCAGCAGCGCGGGACAGGACTATGGCTACACCTTC. Translated, it gives CASSAGQDYGYTF.